Listed here is a single T cell receptor beta chain. What it binds is unknown. The whole isolated RNA underwent reverse transcription, so sequencing captured expressed TCRB transcripts. About 3.6 million reads per sample on average were obtained from naive, central memory and regulatory T cell samples. Measured with immunoSEQ multiplex PCR; TCRdb has only the in-frame clones, and not every one. The sample includes about 140,000 clones, less than 8.5% of them seen just once. The data were taken from a study of beta chain features in type 1 diabetes. Study-level findings and limits: Type 1 diabetes patients had moderately but significantly shorter TCRB CDR3s in all four CD4+ subsets. Possibly, sequencing cDNA over-represented cells that had high TCR expression levels.

CDR1 and CDR2 (germline): LGHNA, YSLEER. This CDR3 has 11 residues. V dropped 5 bases and J dropped 7 bases, with 6 bases sitting between them. Isolation of CD4+ naive, central memory, regulatory and stem cell-like memory cells was achieved by sorting via CD45RO/CCR7/CD25/CD127/CD95/CD27. The rearrangement links TRBV4-3 to TRBJ2-1, with D perhaps matching TRBD2 (5 bases). This sequence originates from a woman in her twenties or thirties in good health. Source material: central memory CD4+ T cells from blood. The CDR3 DNA is TGCGCCAGCAGCTTAGCGAATGAGCAGTTCTTC. It codes for CASSLANEQFF.